These 4 T cell receptor beta chains originate from one sample sequenced in a study of T cell changes during pregnancy in multiple sclerosis (dated by TCRdb to between 2018 and 2021). Libraries came from the immunoSEQ multiplex PCR assay. Imported from immuneACCESS, the table was reduced by TCRdb to in-frame sequences with V and J called. These copies leave out some clones; in studies compared against another copy, an unresolved V gene accounts for under half, and the cause of the remainder is not known. Present in this sample are some 24,000 clones, about 92% of which were seen just once. The ten largest make up more than 7.5% of the sample. The source was CD8+ T cells from peripheral blood mononuclear cells, collected in the third trimester of pregnancy. The source is a female donor in good health, enrolled as a control in a pregnancy study.

The gene calls are TRBV28 and TRBJ1-5; 7 positions agree with TRBD1. Germline assignment: CDR1 MDHEN and CDR2 SYDVKM. The CDR3 totals 16 residues. V trimming: 5 bases; J trimming: 5 bases; junction bases outside the gene matches: 12. The CDR3 loop is CASSPHFEGADQPQHF. CDR3 bases: TGTGCCAGCAGTCCCCATTTTGAGGGGGCGGATCAGCCCCAGCATTTT.

This sequence joins TRBV11-3 and TRBJ2-3; maybe TRBD1 (5 bases). Germline CDR1 and CDR2: SGHNT and YENEEA. This CDR3 contains 14 residues. V was trimmed by 1 base and J by 4 bases, leaving 9 bases between them. DNA for the CDR3: TGTGCCAGCAGCTTAGCAGGGATCCCAGATACGCAGTATTTT. Its protein product is CASSLAGIPDTQYF.

A note on this clone: At one of its ends the junction is not consistent with the germline gene, which may arise from a read error. The same CDR3 is also encoded by other DNA sequences in this sample. The genes are TRBV5-1 and TRBJ1-5; 7 nucleotides agree with TRBD1. This CDR3 region has 16 residues. Germline V CDR1 and CDR2: SGHRS, YFSETQ. This chain's CDR3 is CASSRKAGGNYQPQHF. The CDR3, as DNA: TGTGCCAGCAGCAGAAAGGCAGGGGGTAACTATCAGCCCCAGCATTTT.

The chain uses TRBV7-9 and TRBJ1-4; D not certain. The germline V gene encodes CDR1 SEHNR and CDR2 FQNEAQ (reference sequence). The CDR3 sequence is 12 residues long. With 5 bases removed from V and 7 bases from J, the gap between germline ends came to 8 bases. The CDR3 spells CASSIYREKLFF. The CDR3, as DNA: TGTGCCAGCAGCATCTACCGTGAAAAACTGTTTTTT.